The text below deals with one T cell receptor beta chain. Its cognate antigen is unknown. Measured with immunoSEQ multiplex PCR; TCRdb has only the in-frame clones, and not every one. Here the sample spans some 17,000 clones, around 75% being singletons. The data belong to a study of somatic mutations in cytotoxic T cells in rheumatoid arthritis. Study as a whole: Flow cytometry sorted some V beta antibody-stained T-cell populations to nearly 100% purity, V beta1+ cells among them being sequenced for TCRB.

This CDR3 has 14 residues. Germline CDR1 LNHDA, CDR2 SQIVND (reference sequence). V lost 9 bases and J 8 bases, leaving 17 bases between the germline ends. Study results and caveats: Patients with a largest CD8+ clone exceeding 20% of CD8+ cells numbered 8 of 65. There was no knowledge of the antigen targets of the expanded CD8+ clones.

Input material: CD8+ T cells sorted from blood. The clonotype originates from an adult with rheumatoid arthritis. The chain carries TRBV19 and TRBJ1-6; TRBD1 might be the D (5 bases). DNA of the CDR3: TGTGCCAGCAACCCGGGACCCTCCTATTCACCCCTCCACTTT. Translation gives CASNPGPSYSPLHF.